This T cell receptor (beta chain) was observed in a study of control samples from healthy donors and cancer patients (TCRdb year 2020). A note on this clone: Its binding antigen is unknown. No quality values exist for individual bases; no much larger clone is one base distant.

The trim is 4 bases for V and 12 bases for J, with a gap of 12 bases between the germline ends. The germline V gene supplies CDR1 WSHSY and CDR2 SAAADI. Spanning cysteine to phenylalanine, the CDR3 consists of 12 amino acids. This entry keeps only the CDR3 DNA: 36 bases, framed from base 1. Libraries came from the immunoSEQ multiplex PCR assay. Here the immuneACCESS table is served through TCRdb, limited to in-frame sequences with V and J called. Missing clones are a known gap in these copies; in checked studies unresolved V genes cover under half, and the rest lacks a known reason. The sample table holds tens of thousands of clones, of which approximately 85% were seen once. Together, the top ten hold over 35% of the sample.

The rearrangement joined TRBV10-2 to TRBJ1-4; there is no confident call for the D gene. This receptor was identified in a man in his fifties or sixties with head and neck cancer. Sequencing used PBMCs. The CDR3 in this case is CASSGIRLELFF. The DNA sequence follows: TGCGCCAGCAGTGGGATCCGACTGGAACTGTTTTTT.